The clone carrying this T cell receptor (beta chain) was seen only once. This CDR3 contains 12 residues. Germline values: CDR1 ENHRY, CDR2 SYGVKD. The ends lost 6 bases at V and 10 bases at J; junction bases unmatched: 5. In the original workflow: The assay estimated nucleated cells by amplifying reference gene primers. Method: immunoSEQ multiplex PCR; TCRdb's copy keeps in-frame clones and lacks some. That table furnishes V, J and clone size, whereas the DNA furnished D and trimming. Of 160,000 or so clones in the sample, around nine tenths were seen once. Followed longitudinally, the Seattle patients had been enrolled during active infection. The data belong to a study of blood T cell repertoires in COVID-19. Study details: Sites in the United States, Italy and Spain provided acute and convalescent COVID-19 samples. T cells, B-cell-depleted T cells, or PBMCs provided the cDNA or gDNA that served as material.

This clonotype was obtained from a woman in her sixties or seventies with COVID-19, enrolled during active disease. Sequenced: peripheral blood. V and J are TRBV10-3 and TRBJ1-1; TRBD1 agrees at 10 bases. CDR3 nucleotide sequence: TGTGCCATCAGGGGACAGGGGATAGGAGCTTTCTTT. This sequence encodes CAIRGQGIGAFF.